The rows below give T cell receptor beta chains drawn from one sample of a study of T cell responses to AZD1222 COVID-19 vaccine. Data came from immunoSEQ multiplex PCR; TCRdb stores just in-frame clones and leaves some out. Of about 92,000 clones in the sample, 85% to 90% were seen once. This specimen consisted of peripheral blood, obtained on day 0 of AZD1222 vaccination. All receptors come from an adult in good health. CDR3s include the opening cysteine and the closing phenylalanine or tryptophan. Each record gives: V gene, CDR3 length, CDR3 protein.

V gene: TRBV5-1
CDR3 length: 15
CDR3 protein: CASSSGTGVNTEAFF

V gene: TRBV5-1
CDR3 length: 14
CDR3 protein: CASSLSGRENEQYF

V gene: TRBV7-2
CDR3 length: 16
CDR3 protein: CASSWWTSGRGYEQYF

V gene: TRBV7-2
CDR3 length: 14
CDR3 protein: CASSLQGLNTEAFF

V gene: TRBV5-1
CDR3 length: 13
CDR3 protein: CASSSFGTGGYTF

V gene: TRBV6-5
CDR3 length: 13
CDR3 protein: CASNLGLANEQFF

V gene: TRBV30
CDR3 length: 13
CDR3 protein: CASTGSGANVLTF

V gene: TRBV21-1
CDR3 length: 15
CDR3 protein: CASSKEGGLNTEAFF

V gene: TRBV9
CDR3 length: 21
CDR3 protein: CASSVPKRSGPTGSGANVLTF

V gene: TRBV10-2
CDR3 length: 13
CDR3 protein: CASSGKLNSPLHF

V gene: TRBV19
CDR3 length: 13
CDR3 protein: CATSHGNDQPQHF

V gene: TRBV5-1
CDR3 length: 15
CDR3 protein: CASSLEAENTGELFF

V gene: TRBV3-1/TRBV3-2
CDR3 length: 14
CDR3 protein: CASSQGLAGYEQYF

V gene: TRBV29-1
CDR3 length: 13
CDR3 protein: CSVPLRGDAEAFF

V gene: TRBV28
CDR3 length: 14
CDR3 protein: CASSFQGGNEKLFF

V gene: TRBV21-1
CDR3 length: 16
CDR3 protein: CASSSENLEGPLYAFF

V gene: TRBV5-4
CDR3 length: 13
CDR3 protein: CASSLARQTGYTF

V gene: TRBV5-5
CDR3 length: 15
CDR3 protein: CASSFKTLNTGELFF

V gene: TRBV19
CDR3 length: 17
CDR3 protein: CASSNGASGNLRNTQYF

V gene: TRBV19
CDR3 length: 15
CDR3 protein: CASSVDRELNTEAFF

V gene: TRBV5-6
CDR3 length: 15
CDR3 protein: CASSRPGTRNEKLFF

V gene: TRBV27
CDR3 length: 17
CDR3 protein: CASSLGQGQPGAEKLFF

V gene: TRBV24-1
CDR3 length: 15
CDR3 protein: CATSDAGVGNEKLFF

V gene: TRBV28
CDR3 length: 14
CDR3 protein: CASSLRRGGYEQYF

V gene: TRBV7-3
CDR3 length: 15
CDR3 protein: CASSLQQTDDNEQFF

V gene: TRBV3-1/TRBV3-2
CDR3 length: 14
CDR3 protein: CASSRPGQAYEQYF

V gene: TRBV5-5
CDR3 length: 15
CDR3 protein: CASSLSLTGVGEQYF

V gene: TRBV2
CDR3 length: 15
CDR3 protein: CASSGLGGRYEKLFF

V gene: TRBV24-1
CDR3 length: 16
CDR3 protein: CATSDLQTGDTGELFF

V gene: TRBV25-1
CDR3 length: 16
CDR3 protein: CASSESGQGAVETQYF